The 17 T cell receptor beta chains below all came from one sample that was sequenced in a study of blood T cell repertoires in COVID-19. The data were produced by immunoSEQ multiplex PCR, yet TCRdb's version contains in-frame clones alone and is incomplete. In the table there are roughly 180,000 clones, around four fifths of which are singletons. Sequenced input: PBMCs or T cells enriched from blood (not recorded which). These receptors were obtained from a woman between 45 and 60 years old who had recovered from COVID-19.

The gene calls are TRBV7-2 and TRBJ1-1; a weak D match, TRBD1 (6 bases). From germline, CDR1 is SGHTA and CDR2 FQGNSA. This CDR3 contains 14 residues. Trimming left V 1 base short and J 4 bases short, with 10 bases between. Written as DNA, the CDR3 is TGTGCCAGCAGCTTAGTAGGGGGGGGCACTGAAGCTTTCTTT. Protein sequence: CASSLVGGGTEAFF.

J is TRBJ1-6 and V is TRBV30; 11 nucleotides line up with TRBD1. CDR3 length: 13 residues. Germline CDR1 reads GTSNPN; CDR2 reads SVGIG (reference sequence). Germline trimming cut 5 bases from V and 13 bases from J; bases unmatched to any gene: 7. The CDR3 reads CAWAGQGVDPLHF. In DNA form, the CDR3 reads TGTGCCTGGGCGGGACAGGGGGTTGACCCCCTCCACTTT. The full variable domain, with the rest looked up from reference TRBV30 and TRBJ1-6, is SQTIHQWPATLVQPVGSPLSLECTVEGTSNPNLYWYRQAAGRGLQLLFYSVGIGQISSEVPQNLSASRPQDRQFILSSKKLLLSDSGFYLCAWAGQGVDPLHFGNGTRLTVT.

The chain combines TRBV11-2 with TRBJ2-1; 7 positions match TRBD2. The CDR3 runs to 15 residues. V trimming: 2 bases; J trimming: 4 bases; junction bases outside the gene matches: 5. Germline V gives CDR1 SGHAT, CDR2 FQNNGV. This CDR3 is CASSLWAGDYNEQFF. As DNA, the CDR3 is TGTGCCAGCAGCTTATGGGCGGGGGATTACAATGAGCAGTTCTTC.

The rearrangement joins TRBV3-1 (or the pseudogene TRBV3-2) to TRBJ1-5; TRBD1 agrees at 8 bases. The CDR3 length is 14 residues. CDR1 is LGHDT and CDR2 is YNNKEL in the germline V gene (reference sequence). V lost 4 bases, J lost 7 bases, and 6 bases stayed unmatched. In DNA, the CDR3 is TGTGCCAGCAGCCCCCAGGGGGCGAGGCAGCCCCAGCATTTT. Amino acids: CASSPQGARQPQHF.

The CDR3 region has the DNA TGTGCCAGCAGTTACGCCGGGTGGAACAATTCACCCCTCCACTTT. Translation gives CASSYAGWNNSPLHF. The genes are TRBV6-5 and TRBJ1-6; D ambiguous. The CDR3 has 15 residues. Germline-derived CDR1 and CDR2 are MNHEY and SVGAGI. Between the trimmed V and J ends, which lost 2 bases and 7 bases, there was a span of 12 bases.

Only one count was recorded for this clone. V and J are TRBV2 and TRBJ1-1; 10 nucleotides align to TRBD1. With V trimmed by 3 bases and J by 6 bases, 7 bases remained unmatched. Germline assignment: CDR1 SNHLY and CDR2 FYNNEI. The CDR3 has 15 residues. The chain's CDR3 is CASSDSDRGLPEAFF. The CDR3 DNA reads TGTGCCAGCAGTGATTCCGACAGGGGGCTCCCTGAAGCTTTCTTT.

The chain combines TRBV3-1 (or the pseudogene TRBV3-2) with TRBJ2-1; 8 bases align to TRBD2. Germline CDR1 reads LGHDT; CDR2 reads YNNKEL (reference sequence). The trim removed 4 bases at V and 10 bases at J, leaving 6 bases unmatched. The CDR3 consists of 13 residues. CDR3 residues: CASSPSRGGEQFF. DNA of the CDR3: TGTGCCAGCAGCCCCTCCCGGGGGGGAGAGCAGTTCTTC.

The table lists this clone with a few counts. The chain carries TRBV7-9 and TRBJ1-2; tentatively, D is TRBD1 (5 bases). The germline CDR1 and CDR2 sequences are SEHNR and FQNEAQ (reference sequence). This CDR3 has 16 residues. V was shortened by 6 bases and J by 4 bases, with 21 bases between the two germline ends. CDR3 in amino acids: CASRSFRGTDVYGYTF. The CDR3 DNA reads TGTGCCAGCAGATCATTTCGGGGGACGGATGTCTATGGCTACACCTTC.

This clone was recorded once. The chain combines TRBV7-9 with TRBJ1-3; D gene ambiguous. Trimming shortened V by 0 bases and J by 6 bases, and 6 bases separated the two germline ends. CDR1 and CDR2 (germline): SEHNR, FQNEAQ (reference sequence). This CDR3 is 13 amino acids long. CDR3 coding DNA: TGTGCCAGCAGCTTAGCGAGCGTAAACACCATATATTTT. Translating it yields CASSLASVNTIYF.

This chain connects TRBV6-5 to TRBJ1-4; 10 positions agree with TRBD1. Germline trimming cut 2 bases from V and 8 bases from J; bases unmatched to any gene: 5. The CDR3 totals 15 residues. Germline values: CDR1 MNHEY, CDR2 SVGAGI. The CDR3 here is CASSYGQGVMEKLFF. The CDR3 DNA follows: TGTGCCAGCAGTTACGGACAGGGGGTAATGGAAAAACTGTTTTTT.

This chain connects TRBV6-2 or TRBV6-3 to TRBJ2-3; TRBD2 might be the D (7 bases). Germline values: CDR1 MNHEY, CDR2 SVGEGT. The CDR3 extends over 21 amino acids. V was pared by 2 bases and J by 0 bases, with 27 bases between. As DNA, the CDR3 is TGTGCCAGCAGTTACCCCCAGACAGCGGGACACACCCAATCTAGCACAGATACGCAGTATTTT. Protein product: CASSYPQTAGHTQSSTDTQYF.

This clone was seen a few times. This chain joins TRBV18 and TRBJ2-1; D might be TRBD2 (7 bases). The ends were cut back, 6 bases at V and 6 bases at J, with 15 bases in the middle. The CDR3 totals 14 residues. The V gene's germline CDR1 is KGHSH and CDR2 LQKENI. This CDR3 is CASSEGEGRNEQFF. CDR3 coding DNA: TGTGCCAGCTCGGAGGGGGAGGGCCGCAATGAGCAGTTCTTC.

The chain couples TRBV18 to TRBJ1-1; a weak D match, TRBD1 (5 bases). This CDR3 is built from 15 residues. V was clipped by 3 bases and J by 7 bases, with 18 bases between them. Germline CDR1 and CDR2: KGHSH and LQKENI. CDR3 region: CASSPLTGRDGEAFF. The CDR3 DNA is TGTGCCAGCTCACCGCTTACAGGCCGCGACGGTGAAGCTTTCTTT.

This chain connects TRBV7-2 to TRBJ1-1; 10 nucleotides match TRBD1. Trimming took 5 bases from V and 5 from J; bases not matched to a gene: 11. Germline V gene data show CDR1 as SGHTA and CDR2 as FQGNSA. The CDR3 is 16 residues long. The CDR3 protein is CASSTRDRGRATEAFF. The DNA for the CDR3 is TGTGCCAGCAGCACCCGGGACAGGGGAAGGGCAACTGAAGCTTTCTTT.

The V gene is TRBV5-8, the J gene TRBJ2-3, with TRBD2 identical over 7 bases. Looked up from germline, CDR1 is SGHTS and CDR2 is YDEGEE. CDR3 length equals 15 residues. The trim removed 4 bases at V and 2 bases at J, leaving 7 bases unmatched. In nucleotides, the CDR3 is TGTGCCAGCAGCCACCTGGCGGGGGTCACAGATACGCAGTATTTT. The encoded protein is CASSHLAGVTDTQYF.

The V call is TRBV3-1 (or the pseudogene TRBV3-2), the J call TRBJ2-2, with a weak D call TRBD1 (6 bases). This CDR3 has 13 amino acids. The V gene lost 6 bases and the J gene lost 6 bases, with 11 bases spanning the gap. Germline CDR1 is LGHDT and CDR2 is YNNKEL (reference sequence). The CDR3 DNA sequence: TGTGCCAGCAGGGGGACAAGAGCCGGGGAGCTGTTTTTT. Its translation: CASRGTRAGELFF.

This clone was observed a single time. The CDR3 sequence: CASSEFSRDRGYEQYV. CDR3 coding DNA: TGCGCCAGCAGTGAGTTTTCCCGGGACAGGGGTTACGAGCAGTACGTC. The rearrangement links TRBV10-2 to TRBJ2-7; the match to TRBD1 covers 10 bases. The V gene's germline CDR1 is WSHSY and CDR2 SAAADI. The ends lost 1 base at V and 4 bases at J; junction bases unmatched: 7. The CDR3 runs 16 residues.